Below are 21 T cell receptor beta chains sequenced from a single sample in a study of OX40 agonist ivuxolimab in advanced cancers. Repertoires were generated with immunoSEQ multiplex PCR, while TCRdb's copy carries only in-frame clones and drops some. Here the sample spans about 74,000 clones, about four fifths being singletons. Sequenced here: CD4+ or CD8+ T cells sorted from blood, sampled in a trial of the OX40 agonist ivuxolimab. The receptor set was obtained from an adult with an advanced solid tumor such as melanoma, head and neck, liver or kidney cancer.

The gene calls are TRBV28 and TRBJ2-5; D is perhaps TRBD2 (7 bases). There are 16 residues in the CDR3. Between the trimmed V and J ends, which lost 3 bases and 4 bases, there was a span of 18 bases. Looked up from germline, CDR1 is MDHEN and CDR2 is SYDVKM. The CDR3 sequence: CASSLWSRGEGETQYF. The DNA of the CDR3 is TGTGCCAGCAGTTTGTGGTCTAGGGGGGAGGGAGAGACCCAGTACTTC.

The V gene is TRBV5-1, the J gene TRBJ1-4, with D possibly matching TRBD1 (6 bases). The germline gives CDR1 SGHRS, CDR2 YFSETQ. The ends were cut back, 4 bases at V and 0 bases at J, with 16 bases in the middle. The CDR3 is 17 amino acids. The CDR3 loop reads CASSHGTPGATNEKLFF. The DNA for the CDR3 is TGCGCCAGCAGCCACGGAACACCAGGGGCAACTAATGAAAAACTGTTTTTT. The full variable domain, with the rest looked up from reference TRBV5-1 and TRBJ1-4, is KAGVTQTPRYLIKTRGQQVTLSCSPISGHRSVSWYQQTPGQGLQFLFEYFSETQRNKGNFPGRFSGRQFSNSRSEMNVSTLELGDSALYLCASSHGTPGATNEKLFFGSGTQLSVL.

J is TRBJ2-1 and V is TRBV7-3; tentatively, D is TRBD2 (8 bases). V was cut by 5 bases and J by 10 bases, with 21 bases left in between. This CDR3 spans 15 amino acids. Germline V gene sequence: CDR1 SGHTA, CDR2 FQGTGA. This chain's CDR3 is CASSPQPGGGMEQFF. For the CDR3, the DNA is TGTGCCAGCAGCCCCCAACCGGGAGGGGGCATGGAGCAGTTCTTC.

CDR3 DNA sequence: TGCGCCAGCAGCCAAGCTCTATGGGGCTCTGGAAACACCATATATTTT. Its protein is CASSQALWGSGNTIYF. The chain recombines TRBV4-3 with TRBJ1-3; the D is unclear. Per the germline V gene, CDR1 is LGHNA and CDR2 is YSLEER. V was clipped by 1 base and J by 0 bases, with 10 bases between them. The CDR3 spans 16 residues.

This rearrangement joins TRBV7-3 to TRBJ2-2, with D perhaps TRBD1 (6 bases). Between the trimmed V and J ends, which lost 0 bases and 6 bases, there was a span of 14 bases. The CDR3 length is 16 residues. CDR1 SGHTA and CDR2 FQGTGA come from the germline V gene. The CDR3 DNA reads TGTGCCAGCAGCTTAACGCAGGGGCCTCACTCCGGGGAGCTGTTTTTT. It codes for CASSLTQGPHSGELFF. Full variable domain (missing parts from reference TRBV7-3 and TRBJ2-2): GAGVSQTPSNKVTEKGKYVELRCDPISGHTALYWYRQSLGQGPEFLIYFQGTGAADDSGLPNDRFFAVRPEGSVSTLKIQRTERGDSAVYLCASSLTQGPHSGELFFGEGSRLTVL.

The chain couples TRBV11-2 to TRBJ2-5; TRBD1 matches 9 bases. Trimming took 1 base from V and 4 from J; bases not matched to a gene: 7. The CDR3 runs 16 residues. Germline V gene lookup returns CDR1 SGHAT and CDR2 FQNNGV. CDR3 region: CASSLGYRGRLETQYF. CDR3 DNA: TGTGCCAGCAGCTTAGGGTACAGGGGGCGGTTAGAGACCCAGTACTTC.

The chain has TRBV27 and TRBJ2-7, with 7 bases matching TRBD2. Germline-derived CDR1 and CDR2 are MNHEY and SMNVEV (reference sequence). The CDR3 covers 15 residues. V shed 0 bases, J shed 2 bases, and the junction held 4 bases outside the gene matches. In DNA, the CDR3 is TGTGCCAGCAGTTTATCCCTAGCGGTAGCCTACGAGCAGTACTTC. As protein: CASSLSLAVAYEQYF.

The chain uses TRBV27 and TRBJ2-2; TRBD1 is a possible D gene (5 bases). The CDR3 has 14 amino acids. Between the trimmed V and J ends, which lost 6 bases and 4 bases, there was a span of 12 bases. Germline-derived CDR1 and CDR2 are MNHEY and SMNVEV (reference sequence). The CDR3 protein is CASSSIGATGELFF. The CDR3 region has the DNA TGTGCCAGCAGCTCCATTGGGGCCACCGGGGAGCTGTTTTTT.

As DNA, the CDR3 is TGTGCCAGCACCCAAACAGGGCAGCTACAATTCTATGGCTACACCTTC. Encoded protein: CASTQTGQLQFYGYTF. This chain uses TRBV5-6 with TRBJ1-2; TRBD1 might be the D (6 bases). Trimming cost V 6 bases and J 4 bases, with 22 bases left between them. The CDR3 covers 16 residues. The germline CDR1 and CDR2 sequences are SGHDT and YYEEEE. The variable domain in full, completed from reference TRBV5-6 and TRBJ1-2, reads DAGVTQSPTHLIKTRGQQVTLRCSPKSGHDTVSWYQQALGQGPQFIFQYYEEEERQRGNFPDRFSGHQFPNYSSELNVNALLLGDSALYLCASTQTGQLQFYGYTFGSGTRLTVV.

This clone was observed a few times. V is TRBV30 and J is TRBJ2-2; D is tentatively TRBD1 or TRBD2 (5 bases each). Trimming shortened V by 0 bases and J by 6 bases, and 17 bases separated the two germline ends. The CDR3 has 16 amino acids. CDR1 GTSNPN and CDR2 SVGIG come from the germline V gene (reference sequence). In DNA form, the CDR3 reads TGTGCCTGGAGTGTAATAATCGGGACGGCGGCCGGGGAGCTGTTTTTT. The encoded protein is CAWSVIIGTAAGELFF.

The chain joins TRBV15 to TRBJ1-1; D gene unclear. Trimming shortened V by 0 bases and J by 1 base, and 6 bases separated the two germline ends. The CDR3 runs 14 residues. The germline CDR1 and CDR2 sequences are LNHNV and YYDKDF (reference sequence). DNA for the CDR3: TGTGCCACCAGCAGAGATCCACAGAACACTGAAGCTTTCTTT. Encoded protein: CATSRDPQNTEAFF.

Here the CDR3 reads CASSLVEGWHTF. Here the CDR3 DNA reads TGTGCCAGCAGCTTGGTTGAGGGTTGGCACACCTTC. This chain joins TRBV5-6 and TRBJ1-2, with D hard to call. The ends were cut back, 0 bases at V and 12 bases at J, with 12 bases in the middle. The CDR3 totals 12 residues. Germline V gives CDR1 SGHDT, CDR2 YYEEEE.

The sample holds one count of this clone. The chain uses TRBV6-5 and TRBJ1-2; D unclear. Per germline, CDR1 MNHEY and CDR2 SVGAGI. With 0 bases removed from V and 4 bases from J, the gap between germline ends came to 9 bases. CDR3 length: 14 residues. The CDR3 DNA reads TGTGCCAGCAGTTACTCAGCCCAGGTCTATGGCTACACCTTC. It codes for CASSYSAQVYGYTF.

V usage is TRBV6-1 and J usage is TRBJ2-6; D unclear. Germline V gene lookup returns CDR1 MNHNS and CDR2 SASEGT. The CDR3 spans 12 residues. The germline V and J ends were trimmed by 10 bases and 0 bases, with 4 bases remaining between them. CDR3 nucleotides: TGTGCCATTGGCTCTGGGGCCAACGTCCTGACTTTC. As protein: CAIGSGANVLTF.

The chain links TRBV27 to TRBJ1-2; 7 bases agree with TRBD1. This CDR3 region has 15 residues. The V gene's germline CDR1 is MNHEY and CDR2 SMNVEV (reference sequence). The J segment lost 6 bases and the V segment lost 8 bases, leaving 15 bases of the junction unmatched. The CDR3 nucleotides are TGTGCCAGCGCGTCCACAGGGGTTCCACGGGATGGCTACACCTTC. Translated, it gives CASASTGVPRDGYTF.

CDR3 sequence (DNA): TGCGCCAGCAGCCAAGATGAAATAGTGAGTGAGCAGTTCTTC. This translates into CASSQDEIVSEQFF. V usage is TRBV4-3 and J usage is TRBJ2-1; D is uncertain. V lost 0 bases to trimming and J lost 9 bases, with 12 bases between them. The CDR3 loop spans 14 amino acids. Germline CDR1 and CDR2: LGHNA and YSLEER.

The chain carries TRBV2 and TRBJ1-5, with D perhaps TRBD1 (5 bases). The V gene's germline CDR1 is SNHLY and CDR2 FYNNEI. This CDR3 contains 14 residues. Trimming shortened V by 7 bases and J by 6 bases, and 16 bases separated the two germline ends. This CDR3 reads CASTGALVSQPQHF. CDR3 sequence (DNA): TGTGCCAGCACCGGGGCTCTGGTCAGTCAGCCCCAGCATTTT.

The chain combines TRBV6-6 with TRBJ2-3, with D tentatively TRBD1 (5 bases). The germline CDR1 and CDR2 sequences are MNHNY and SVGAGI (reference sequence). V was shortened by 2 bases and J by 6 bases, with 9 bases between the two germline ends. CDR3 length: 13 amino acids. CDR3 bases: TGTGCCAGCAGTTACAATCCAGGGGATACGCAGTATTTT. Its translation: CASSYNPGDTQYF.

The V and J genes are TRBV9 and TRBJ1-1; 9 bases match TRBD1. This CDR3 has 15 amino acids. J lost 6 bases, V lost 6 bases, and 12 bases had no gene match. Germline CDR1 is SGDLS and CDR2 is YYNGEE. The CDR3: CASTAGGQGFAEAFF. For the CDR3, the DNA is TGTGCCAGCACCGCCGGGGGACAGGGATTTGCTGAAGCTTTCTTT.

This rearrangement joins TRBV11-2 to TRBJ2-1; D is uncertain. With 2 bases removed from V and 3 bases from J, the gap between germline ends came to 17 bases. The CDR3 runs 17 residues. Germline assignment: CDR1 SGHAT and CDR2 FQNNGV. This chain's CDR3 is CASSLSSGQISYNEQFF. The CDR3 DNA follows: TGTGCCAGCAGCTTATCGTCGGGTCAGATTAGCTACAATGAGCAGTTCTTC.

This rearrangement joins TRBV30 to TRBJ2-5, with a tentative D call TRBD1 (5 bases). V lost 3 bases, J lost 5 bases, and 19 bases lay in between. The CDR3 contains 15 residues. Germline V gene sequence: CDR1 GTSNPN, CDR2 SVGIG (reference sequence). CDR3 region: CAWSPGVGAGETQYF. The CDR3 region has the DNA TGTGCCTGGAGCCCTGGGGTTGGGGCAGGGGAGACCCAGTACTTC.